This entry describes one T cell receptor beta chain. The CDR3 contains 15 residues. Germline lookup yields CDR1 SGHRS and CDR2 YFSETQ. V lost 6 bases and J lost 6; bases outside the gene matches: 10. The amount of total RNA extracted per sample was at least 5.5 micrograms. The data originate from a study of blood T cells in healthy people across ages. For the second PCR, which ran for about 7 to 12 cycles, a sample-barcoded 5' primer and a J-beta primer mix were used. TCRdb redid the calling of the 5' RACE reads with MiXCR, one entry per CDR3 protein. The repertoire consists of hundreds of thousands of distinct CDR3 sequences, with around 30% occurring once and the leading ten covering approximately 28%.

The sample consisted of blood. This receptor was obtained from an older woman in good health. V is TRBV5-1 and J is TRBJ2-1, with 9 positions matching TRBD1. CDR3 amino acids: CASNRDRGEGNEQFF. CDR3 in DNA: TGCGCCAGCAACCGAGACAGGGGGGAAGGCAATGAGCAGTTCTTC.